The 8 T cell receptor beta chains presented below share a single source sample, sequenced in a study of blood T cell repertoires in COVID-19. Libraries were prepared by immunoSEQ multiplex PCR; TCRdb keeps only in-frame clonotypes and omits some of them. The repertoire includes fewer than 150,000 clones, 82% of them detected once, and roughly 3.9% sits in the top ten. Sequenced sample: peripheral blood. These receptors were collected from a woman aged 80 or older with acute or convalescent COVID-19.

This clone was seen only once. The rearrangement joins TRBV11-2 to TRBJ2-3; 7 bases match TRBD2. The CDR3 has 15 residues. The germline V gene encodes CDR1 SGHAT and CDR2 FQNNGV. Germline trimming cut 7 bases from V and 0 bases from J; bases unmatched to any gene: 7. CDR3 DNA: TGTGCCAGCACCGTTAGCGGGCCTAGCACAGATACGCAGTATTTT. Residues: CASTVSGPSTDTQYF.

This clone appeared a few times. CDR3 residues: CASSLYRGSTEAFF. As DNA, the CDR3 is TGTGCCAGCAGCCTCTACAGGGGTAGCACTGAAGCTTTCTTT. The chain links TRBV7-9 to TRBJ1-1, with 7 bases lining up with TRBD1. V lost 5 bases and J lost 4; bases outside the gene matches: 7. Per germline, CDR1 SEHNR and CDR2 FQNEAQ (reference sequence). The CDR3 sequence is 14 residues long.

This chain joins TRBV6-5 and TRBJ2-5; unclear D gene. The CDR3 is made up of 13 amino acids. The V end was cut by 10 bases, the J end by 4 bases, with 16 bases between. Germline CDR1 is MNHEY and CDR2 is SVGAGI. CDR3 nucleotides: TGTGCCACCAAACTCCCAAGCGTAGAGACCCAGTACTTC. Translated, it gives CATKLPSVETQYF.

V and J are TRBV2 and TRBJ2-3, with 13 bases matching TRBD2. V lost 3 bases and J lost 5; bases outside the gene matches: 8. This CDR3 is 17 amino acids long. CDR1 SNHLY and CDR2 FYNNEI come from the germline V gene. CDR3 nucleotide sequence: TGTGCCAGCAGTGACGAACTAGCGGGAGGGCCGTTAGATACGCAGTATTTT. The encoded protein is CASSDELAGGPLDTQYF.

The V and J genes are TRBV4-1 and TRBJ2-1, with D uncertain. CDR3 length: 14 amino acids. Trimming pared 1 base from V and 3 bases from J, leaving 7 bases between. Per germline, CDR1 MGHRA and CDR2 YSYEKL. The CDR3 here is CASSQVPVYNEQFF. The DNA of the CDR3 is TGCGCCAGCAGCCAAGTTCCTGTCTACAATGAGCAGTTCTTC.

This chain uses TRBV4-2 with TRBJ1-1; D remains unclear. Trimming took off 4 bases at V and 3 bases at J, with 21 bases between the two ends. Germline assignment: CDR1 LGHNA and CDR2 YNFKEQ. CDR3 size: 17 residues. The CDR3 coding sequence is TGTGCCAGCAGCCCGAGGGCCCCATCCACATCCTACACTGAAGCTTTCTTT. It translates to CASSPRAPSTSYTEAFF.

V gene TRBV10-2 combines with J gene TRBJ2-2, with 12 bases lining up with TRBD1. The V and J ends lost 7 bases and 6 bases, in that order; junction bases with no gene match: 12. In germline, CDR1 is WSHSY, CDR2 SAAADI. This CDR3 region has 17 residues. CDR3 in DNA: TGCGCCAGCATAATCGGGACAGGGGGCTCGGGGGCCGGGGAGCTGTTTTTT. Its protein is CASIIGTGGSGAGELFF.

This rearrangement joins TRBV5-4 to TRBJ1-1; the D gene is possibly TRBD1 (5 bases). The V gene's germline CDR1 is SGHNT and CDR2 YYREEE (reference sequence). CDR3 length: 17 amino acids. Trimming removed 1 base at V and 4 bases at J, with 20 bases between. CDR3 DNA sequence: TGTGCCAGCAGCTTGTCCCAGGGATCGAGCTTCGGCACTGAAGCTTTCTTT. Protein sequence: CASSLSQGSSFGTEAFF.